This T cell receptor beta chain was captured by sequencing in a study of blood T cells in healthy people across ages (dated by TCRdb to the mid-2010s). Regarding the complete study: In model experiments, template switching captured about one uniquely barcoded TCR beta cDNA molecule for every two T cells. To track age-related changes in TCR beta repertoire diversity, the study relied on deep sequencing normalized with unique cDNA molecular identifiers. Donors were grouped into four age groups: young (average approximately 16 years), middle-aged (about 38), aged (around 62) and long-lived (roughly 80). Donors of different ages were randomly distributed across sequencing lanes to avoid experimental bias. Two additional independent replicas of 1 million unique cDNA reads from the same blood draw were analyzed for two donors (one aged 18 to 30 and one aged 80 or older). Study-level results and caveats: Estimates of total diversity from one million sequenced T cells were regarded as lower bounds and underestimates. Observed TCR beta diversity per million T cells fell roughly linearly with age, and a significant reduction was already apparent by age about 36. Conclusive comparison of naive and antigen-experienced compartments was prevented by the profiling of bulk unsorted PBMCs. The CMV infection status of donors was not known, potentially confounding age-related changes in expanded clonotypes. Compared with the aged group, the long-lived group had more naive CD4+ T cells, fewer expanded clones and increased TCR diversity, a pattern suggesting age selection. Observed TCR beta diversity correlated strongly with the percentage of naive T cells measured by flow cytometry.

Library generation was performed with 5' RACE. Instrument used: Illumina HiSeq 2500. A second PCR of about 6 to 11 cycles was run with a J-beta primer mix and a sample-barcoded 5' primer. A unique molecular identifier was introduced onto each TCR beta cDNA molecule by a template-switch 5' adaptor carrying 12 random nucleotides. At least 3 million CDR3-containing paired-end reads were obtained from each sample. First-strand cDNA was synthesized from all RNA with the Mint cDNA synthesis kit, primed by a TRBC-specific oligonucleotide. Following uracil-DNA glycosylase treatment, a first 18-cycle PCR with universal primers M1SS and BC2_uni_R was performed on all cDNA. The authors processed their data as follows. Each sample was normalized by randomly selecting 1 million high-quality reads, each carrying a distinct molecular identifier. Reads sharing molecular identifiers were discarded rather than binned into consensus sequences. MiTCR, with a Q25 quality threshold and the strictest error-elimination algorithm, was used for CDR3 identification, clonotype clustering and error correction. A nonparametric unseen species model with Euler transformation was used to estimate a lower bound on total TCR beta diversity. In-frame beta chains were kept once TCRdb had trimmed the public reads at Q25 with fastp and called clones with MiXCR. Each CDR3 protein gets just one entry, which takes the most common genes and DNA from the rows behind it. TCRdb, not the original authors, processed these V and J calls. The sample table lists 1.5 million to 2 million distinct CDR3 sequences, about 31% of them with a count of one. Jointly, the top ten make up over 9% of the sample.

This clonotype was seen only once. The antigen it binds to is not known. The record has no base qualities; no much larger clone is one base away. One read yields weak evidence. From the cysteine up to the phenylalanine, the CDR3 has a length of 12 residues. The kept DNA is CDR3 alone, 36 bases in frame from the first base. V was cut back by 0 bases and J by 8 bases, leaving a gap of 8 bases between them. CDR1 is given as SGHKS and CDR2 as YYEKEE, both from the germline V gene (reference sequence). Donors were a few dozen systemically healthy Caucasian individuals from Russia aged roughly 6 to 90 years. Each donor gave approximately 9.3 milliliters of peripheral blood, collected into EDTA-treated Vacutainer tubes. Ficoll-Paque density-gradient centrifugation was used to isolate PBMCs, with at least 6.5 million per sample. Total RNA was extracted from PBMCs with Trizol reagent, with at least 6 micrograms obtained per sample. For every donor, flow cytometry on a PBMC aliquot measured the percentage of naive CD45RAhigh/CD27high T cells.

The sequencing sample was made of blood. The chain joins TRBV5-5 to TRBJ1-2; the D gene cannot be resolved reliably. The TCR comes from a woman in her twenties or thirties in good health. The CDR3 region reads CASSLDPWGYTF. The nucleotide sequence is TGTGCCAGCAGCTTGGACCCTTGGGGCTACACCTTC.